The next 5 T cell receptor beta chains were all read from a single sample in a study of blood T cell repertoires in COVID-19. Method: immunoSEQ multiplex PCR; TCRdb's copy keeps in-frame clones and lacks some. Of more than 400,000 clones detected, roughly 90% appear once; the ten largest clones hold under 0.85%. Material for sequencing was PBMCs or T cells enriched from blood (not recorded which). The receptors shown here come from a woman aged 18-29 years who had recovered from COVID-19.

This chain connects TRBV19 to TRBJ1-2, with D possibly matching TRBD1 (6 bases). Trimming removed 3 bases at V and 1 base at J, with 15 bases between. This CDR3 is built from 16 residues. The germline V gene has CDR1 LNHDA and CDR2 SQIVND (reference sequence). The CDR3 bases are TGTGCCAGTAGTATCGGACAGAACCATAATAACTATGGCTACACCTTC. This encodes CASSIGQNHNNYGYTF.

The gene calls are TRBV2 and TRBJ1-4; 7 positions match TRBD1. This CDR3 has 13 amino acids. V trimming: 9 bases; J trimming: 4 bases; junction bases outside the gene matches: 5. CDR1 is SNHLY, CDR2 FYNNEI, per germline. The CDR3 loop is CARGQASNEKLFF. In nucleotides, the CDR3 is TGTGCCAGAGGACAGGCCAGTAATGAAAAACTGTTTTTT.

The table lists this clone with a few counts. This CDR3 is also generated by other DNA sequences in the sample. This sequence joins TRBV7-4 and TRBJ1-6, with D possibly matching TRBD1 (5 bases). Germline values: CDR1 SGHVT, CDR2 SQSDAQ. V lost 4 bases, J lost 4 bases, and 17 bases lay in between. There are 17 residues in the CDR3. CDR3 nucleotide sequence: TGTGCCAGCAGCTCGAGACCCGTGACAGCTTATAATTCACCCCTCCACTTT. Translation: CASSSRPVTAYNSPLHF.

This chain connects TRBV2 to TRBJ2-6; 7 nucleotides agree with TRBD2. The germline gives CDR1 SNHLY, CDR2 FYNNEI. The CDR3 is 15 residues long. The V gene end was trimmed by 6 bases and the J gene end by 4 bases; junction bases not matched to a gene: 6. This CDR3 is CASRIGRPGANVLTF. CDR3 coding DNA: TGTGCCAGCAGGATCGGGAGGCCCGGGGCCAACGTCCTGACTTTC. Together with reference TRBV2 and TRBJ2-6, the CDR3 gives the full variable domain: EPEVTQTPSHQVTQMGQEVILRCVPISNHLYFYWYRQILGQKVEFLVSFYNNEISEKSEIFDDQFSVERPDGSNFTLKIRSTKLEDSAMYFCASRIGRPGANVLTFGAGSRLTVL.

The J gene is TRBJ2-3, the V gene TRBV28, with 7 bases that match TRBD2. This CDR3 has 15 residues. Germline CDR1 and CDR2: MDHEN and SYDVKM. Trimming took 2 bases from V and 1 from J; bases not matched to a gene: 3. CDR3 in amino acids: CASSLMGGGTDTQYF. CDR3 nucleotides: TGTGCCAGCAGTTTAATGGGGGGGGGCACAGATACGCAGTATTTT.